Listed here is a single T cell receptor (beta chain). This clonotype was picked up a small number of times. Its antigen is unknown. No much larger clone exists at a distance of one base, and base qualities are not known. This specimen comes from a study of T-cell memory formation after mild COVID-19 (dated by TCRdb to the early 2020s). Broadly, across the study: TCR sequence clusters from the two donors were largely donor specific. In two donors, T-cell clones that expanded and contracted after mild COVID-19 were followed by sequencing TCRalpha and TCRbeta repertoires longitudinally. Two young, previously healthy adult volunteers, one female and one male, were included in the cohort.

From its cysteine to its phenylalanine, the CDR3 spans 16 amino acids. Just the 48-base CDR3 DNA is kept, in frame starting at base 1. From the germline V gene, CDR1 is MNHEY and CDR2 is SVGAGI. Trimming at the junction amounts to 8 bases on V and 2 bases on J, and the germline ends lie 18 bases apart. The instrument given in TCRdb is Illumina NovaSeq 6000. TCRalpha and TCRbeta cDNA libraries were built by 5'RACE with constant-segment primers, adding sample barcodes and unique molecular identifiers. Trizol reagent was used to extract RNA from every sample. Amplification of the libraries took two PCR steps, and the second step added a second sample barcode plus Illumina TruSeq adapters. Sequencing of libraries was performed on an Illumina NovaSeq with 2 x 150 bp paired-end reads. The paper's data handling went like this. Reads were demultiplexed and collapsed into UMI-guided consensus sequences with migec v1.2.7. Using mixcr v2.1.11, UMI consensuses were aligned to TRA and TRB V and J templates and then assembled into clonotypes. Expanded or contracted clonotypes were those called significant by both edgeR and NoisET, with noise models trained on biological replicates. For edgeR calls, the thresholds were a false discovery rate-adjusted p below 0.01 and a log2 fold-change of 1. As an exploratory analysis of dynamics, max-normalized trajectories of the 1000 most abundant clonotypes were examined with PCA combined with hierarchical clustering. Each responding clone was given a CD4 or CD8 phenotype based on the CD4+ and CD8+ repertoires, which had been sequenced separately. The public reads were reanalyzed by TCRdb: fastp trimming at Q25, MiXCR alignment, in-frame beta chains only. One record per CDR3 amino acid sequence lists the most common genes and DNA. These V and J calls rely on TCRdb rather than the paper's analysis. The table for this sample lists approximately 240,000 distinct CDR3 sequences; about 15% of them were counted only once. Around 3.4% of the sample is taken by the ten largest.

Ficoll-Paque density gradient centrifugation was used to isolate PBMCs. The paper's findings and limits, for the study overall: From day 15 to 85, contracting clones showed balanced CD4/CD8 phenotypes, whereas a second wave of clones that expanded from day 15 to 37 leaned towards CD4+. The study included only a couple of mild cases, and larger cohorts that include severe cases with pre-infection samples were judged to be necessary. Contracting CD4+ clones appeared mostly in the CM and EM memory subsets, whereas CD8+ clones were enriched in EMRA. Some responding clones were detected in pre-infection memory, which suggested that pre-existing cross-reactive memory T cells had joined the SARS-CoV-2 response. The second-wave clones that peaked on day 37 were not confirmed to be SARS-CoV-2 specific.

Recombination connected TRBV6-5 to TRBJ1-4, with a tentative D gene TRBD1 over 5 matching bases. The sample was PBMCs or a T cell subset sorted from them (not recorded which). This receptor was taken from a man aged 18 to 29 who had mild COVID-19 (a few samples of this study predate the infection). The sample titles of this study are shuffled in the database, so cell type and time point are left out; the donor was told from shared clones. The CDR3 is CASRTLGRATNEKLFF. In nucleotide form, the sequence is TGTGCCAGCCGAACCCTCGGCAGGGCCACTAATGAAAAACTGTTTTTT.